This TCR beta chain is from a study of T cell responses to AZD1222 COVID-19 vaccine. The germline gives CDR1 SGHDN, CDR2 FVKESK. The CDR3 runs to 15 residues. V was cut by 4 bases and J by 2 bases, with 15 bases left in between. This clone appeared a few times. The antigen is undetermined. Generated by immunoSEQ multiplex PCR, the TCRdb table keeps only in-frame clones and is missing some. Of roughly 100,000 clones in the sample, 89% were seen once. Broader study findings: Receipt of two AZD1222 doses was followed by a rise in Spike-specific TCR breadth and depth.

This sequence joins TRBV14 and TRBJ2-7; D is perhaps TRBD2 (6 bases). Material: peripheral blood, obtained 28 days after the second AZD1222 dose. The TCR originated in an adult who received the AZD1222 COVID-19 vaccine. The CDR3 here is CASSRDGGRTYEQYF. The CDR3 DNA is TGTGCCAGCAGCCGAGACGGGGGACGGACCTACGAGCAGTACTTC.